The 11 T cell receptor beta chains below all came from one sample that was sequenced in a study of blood T cell repertoires in COVID-19 (dated by TCRdb to about 2020). Libraries were made using the immunoSEQ multiplex PCR assay. This immuneACCESS table, as held by TCRdb, lists in-frame sequences with V and J called but not all clones. Of the missing ones, under half trace to an unresolved V gene in checked studies; the others have no known cause. In all, the sample holds about 130,000 clones, and around 81% of those were seen once. The top ten hold more than 10% of the sample. Sequencing was done on a sample of peripheral blood. These receptors originate from a human donor in a cohort sampled during active COVID-19.

The chain recombines TRBV19 with TRBJ2-7; 7 bases line up with TRBD1. The CDR3 runs 14 residues. After removal of 4 bases from V and 4 bases from J, the junction contained 7 bases not matched to a gene. Germline V gene sequence: CDR1 LNHDA, CDR2 SQIVND (reference sequence). CDR3 protein: CASSTQGNGYEQYF. Written as DNA, the CDR3 is TGTGCCAGTAGTACACAGGGGAACGGGTACGAGCAGTACTTC.

This chain joins TRBV6-5 and TRBJ2-7, with 7 bases aligning to TRBD1. The CDR3 consists of 14 residues. J gave up 4 bases and V 6 bases, and 9 bases lay outside the gene matches. Per the germline V gene, CDR1 is MNHEY and CDR2 is SVGAGI. DNA of the CDR3: TGTGCCAGCAGGCTCCCGGGACAGATTTACGAGCAGTACTTC. Amino acids: CASRLPGQIYEQYF.

The chain carries TRBV5-5 and TRBJ1-2, with 11 bases identical to TRBD1. The CDR3 is 14 residues long. From germline, CDR1 is SGHKS and CDR2 YYEKEE (reference sequence). The junction had 3 bases not matched to a gene; V was cut back by 4 bases and J by 4 bases. The DNA for the CDR3 is TGTGCCAGCAGCCCGGGACAGGGGGTCTATGGCTACACCTTC. This encodes CASSPGQGVYGYTF.

J is TRBJ2-2 and V is TRBV7-3; D not certain. Looked up from germline, CDR1 is SGHTA and CDR2 is FQGTGA. This CDR3 has 14 residues. Trimming cost V 3 bases and J 6 bases, with 11 bases left between them. In DNA, the CDR3 is TGTGCCAGCAGCTTGGGCTTGTCCGCCGGGGAGCTGTTTTTT. This translates into CASSLGLSAGELFF.

This chain joins TRBV6-2 or TRBV6-3 and TRBJ1-6; 8 bases are a match to TRBD1. The CDR3 totals 17 residues. Germline assignment: CDR1 MNHEY and CDR2 SVGEGT. With V trimmed by 6 bases and J by 8 bases, 15 bases remained unmatched. The CDR3 sequence is CASSPDRPGQVDSPLHF. In DNA, the CDR3 is TGTGCCAGCAGCCCTGACCGACCGGGACAGGTTGATTCACCCCTCCACTTT.

The chain is built from TRBV24-1 and TRBJ2-3, with a possible D match to TRBD2 (5 bases). This CDR3 is built from 16 residues. Germline V CDR1 and CDR2: KGHDR, SFDVKD. V was cut by 4 bases and J by 3 bases, with 16 bases left in between. The CDR3 DNA sequence: TGTGCCACCAGTGACAAAGAAGTGCCGGGAACAGATACGCAGTATTTT. The encoded protein is CATSDKEVPGTDTQYF.

This clone was observed a few times. The J gene is TRBJ1-1, the V gene TRBV27; TRBD1 agrees at 7 bases. V shed 5 bases, J shed 7 bases, and the junction held 7 bases outside the gene matches. The CDR3 is made up of 13 amino acids. CDR1 is MNHEY, CDR2 SMNVEV, per germline (reference sequence). The CDR3 here is CASSIGQADEAFF. In DNA form, the CDR3 reads TGTGCCAGCAGTATAGGACAGGCGGATGAAGCTTTCTTT.

The chain uses TRBV10-3 and TRBJ1-2; the D gene is possibly TRBD1 (6 bases). This CDR3 has 13 residues. V lost 2 bases and J 6 bases, leaving 10 bases between the germline ends. Looked up from germline, CDR1 is ENHRY and CDR2 is SYGVKD. The CDR3 region is CAISEGEGDGYTF. In DNA form, the CDR3 reads TGTGCCATCAGTGAGGGGGAGGGGGATGGCTACACCTTC.

This chain joins TRBV27 and TRBJ2-1, with D maybe TRBD2 (5 bases). The CDR3 sequence is 13 residues long. Per the germline V gene, CDR1 is MNHEY and CDR2 is SMNVEV (reference sequence). Trimming left V 4 bases short and J 5 bases short, with 9 bases between. The CDR3 DNA reads as TGTGCCAGCAGTTCCGGGATCAACAATGAGCAGTTCTTC. This codes for CASSSGINNEQFF.

This chain links TRBV19 with TRBJ2-2; 7 positions agree with TRBD1. After removal of 5 bases from V and 5 bases from J, the junction contained 2 bases not matched to a gene. The CDR3 runs 13 residues. Germline CDR1 is LNHDA and CDR2 is SQIVND (reference sequence). As DNA, the CDR3 is TGTGCCAGTAGTGTCAGGGGGACCGGGGAGCTGTTTTTT. It translates to CASSVRGTGELFF. The full variable domain, with the rest looked up from reference TRBV19 and TRBJ2-2, is DGGITQSPKYLFRKEGQNVTLSCEQNLNHDAMYWYRQDPGQGLRLIYYSQIVNDFQKGDIAEGYSVSREKKESFPLTVTSAQKNPTAFYLCASSVRGTGELFFGEGSRLTVL.

This sequence joins TRBV3-1 (or the pseudogene TRBV3-2) and TRBJ1-2; possible D gene TRBD1, 5 bases. Germline V gene data show CDR1 as LGHDT and CDR2 as YNNKEL (reference sequence). This CDR3 region has 16 residues. With 0 bases removed from V and 8 bases from J, the gap between germline ends came to 19 bases. The CDR3 sequence: CASSQDATVPPTGYTF. DNA of the CDR3: TGTGCCAGCAGCCAAGATGCGACAGTTCCTCCGACGGGCTACACCTTC.